The source of this T cell receptor beta chain is a study of T cell repertoires in cytomegalovirus infection. The CDR3 is 15 amino acids. Per germline, CDR1 SGHDT and CDR2 YYEEEE. V lost 4 bases, J lost 3 bases, and 16 bases lay in between. TCRdb reanalysed the reads using MiXCR and keeps one entry per CDR3 protein. The table shows about 230,000 distinct CDR3 sequences, with roughly 20% occurring only once. This clonotype was seen repeatedly, ten times or more. The sequence was collected from a human donor in good health (CMV status not recorded). Some clones in this sample may be carry-over from other donors' samples. This chain links TRBV5-6 with TRBJ1-1, with D possibly being TRBD1 (6 bases). The sample consisted of CD8+ T cells from PBMCs. CDR3 residues: CASSPQGFLDTEAFF. In DNA, the CDR3 is TGTGCCAGCAGCCCACAGGGTTTTCTCGACACTGAAGCTTTCTTT.